This TCR beta chain was sequenced in a study of T cells after posttransplantation cyclophosphamide. Notes on the study in general: Donor CD8+ memory clones often dominated recipient blood repertoires at later times. TRB clonality was highly associated with recipient CMV seropositivity and reactivation. Skin or GI-infiltrating T cells shared few TRB sequences with blood.

This CDR3 has 15 amino acids. The ends lost 2 bases at V and 2 bases at J; junction bases unmatched: 7. CDR1 is SGHKS, CDR2 YYEKEE, per germline (reference sequence). A marrow graft followed busulfan-fludarabine conditioning, with cyclophosphamide on days +3 and +4. The method was immunoSEQ multiplex PCR; TCRdb's version includes in-frame clones alone and lacks a portion of them. Sampling found about 7,900 clones, none seen once. This clone was recorded at least ten times. Its antigen is unknown. The chain combines TRBV5-5 with TRBJ2-7; TRBD2 matches 7 bases. The clonotype comes from a male patient between 25 and 40 years old who received an allogeneic stem cell transplant from an unrelated donor, was CMV-positive, and had acute and chronic GVHD. Some T cells may be supplied by the graft donor. The input for sequencing was PBMCs, taken after an allogeneic stem cell transplant with post-transplant cyclophosphamide. CDR3 DNA sequence: TGTGCCAGCAGCTTTACAGCGGGATTACCCTACGAGCAGTACTTC. This sequence encodes CASSFTAGLPYEQYF.